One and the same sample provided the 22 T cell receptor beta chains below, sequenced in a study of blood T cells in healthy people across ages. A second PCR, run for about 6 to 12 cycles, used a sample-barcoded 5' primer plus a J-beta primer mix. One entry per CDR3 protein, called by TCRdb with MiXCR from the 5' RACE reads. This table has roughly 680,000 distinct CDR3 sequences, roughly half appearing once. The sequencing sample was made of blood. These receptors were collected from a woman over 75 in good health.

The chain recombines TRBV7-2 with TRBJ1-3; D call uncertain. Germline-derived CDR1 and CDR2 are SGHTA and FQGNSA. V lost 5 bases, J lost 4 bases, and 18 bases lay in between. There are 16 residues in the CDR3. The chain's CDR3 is CASSAYSWGSGNTIYF. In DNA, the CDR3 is TGTGCCAGCAGCGCTTACAGTTGGGGTTCAGGAAACACCATATATTTT.

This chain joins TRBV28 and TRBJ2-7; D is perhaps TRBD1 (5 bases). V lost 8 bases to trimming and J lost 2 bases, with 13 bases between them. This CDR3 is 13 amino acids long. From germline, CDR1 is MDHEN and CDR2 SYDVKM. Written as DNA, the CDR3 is TGTGCCAGCCGCCCTTTAGGGGCCTACGAGCAGTACTTC. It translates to CASRPLGAYEQYF.

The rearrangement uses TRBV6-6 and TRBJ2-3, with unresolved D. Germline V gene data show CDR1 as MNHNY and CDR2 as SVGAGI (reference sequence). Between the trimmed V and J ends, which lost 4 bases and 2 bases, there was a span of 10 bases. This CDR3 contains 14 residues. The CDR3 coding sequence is TGTGCCAGCAGTTCAAACCGAAACACAGATACGCAGTATTTT. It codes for CASSSNRNTDTQYF.

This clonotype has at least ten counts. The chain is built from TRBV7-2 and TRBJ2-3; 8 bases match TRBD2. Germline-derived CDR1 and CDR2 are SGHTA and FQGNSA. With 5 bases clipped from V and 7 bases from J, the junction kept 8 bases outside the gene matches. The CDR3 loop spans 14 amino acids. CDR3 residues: CASSPGGSGNTQYF. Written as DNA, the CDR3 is TGTGCCAGCAGCCCTGGAGGTAGCGGGAATACGCAGTATTTT. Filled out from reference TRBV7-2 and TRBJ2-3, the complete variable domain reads GAGVSQSPSNKVTEKGKDVELRCDPISGHTALYWYRQSLGQGLEFLIYFQGNSAPDKSGLPSDRFSAERTGGSVSTLTIQRTQQEDSAVYLCASSPGGSGNTQYFGPGTRLTVL.

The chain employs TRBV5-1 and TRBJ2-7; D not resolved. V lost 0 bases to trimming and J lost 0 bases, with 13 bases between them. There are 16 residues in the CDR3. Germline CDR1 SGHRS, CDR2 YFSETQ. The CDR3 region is CASSLETRRSSYEQYF. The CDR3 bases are TGCGCCAGCAGCTTGGAGACGAGGCGCTCCTCCTACGAGCAGTACTTC.

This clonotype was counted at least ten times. The CDR3 is CSARRSGVIYEQYF. The DNA for the CDR3 is TGCAGTGCTAGACGGTCAGGGGTTATCTACGAGCAGTACTTC. The V and J genes are TRBV20-1 and TRBJ2-7, with a possible D match to TRBD1 (6 bases). Germline CDR1 is DFQATT and CDR2 is SNEGSKA (reference sequence). The CDR3 extends over 14 amino acids. The V end was cut by 2 bases, the J end by 3 bases, with 14 bases between.

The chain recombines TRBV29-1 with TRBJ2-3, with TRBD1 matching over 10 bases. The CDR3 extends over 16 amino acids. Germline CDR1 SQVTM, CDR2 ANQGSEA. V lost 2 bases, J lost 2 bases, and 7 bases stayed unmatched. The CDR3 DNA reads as TGCAGCGTTGAACCGGGACAGGGGTGGTACACAGATACGCAGTATTTT. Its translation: CSVEPGQGWYTDTQYF.

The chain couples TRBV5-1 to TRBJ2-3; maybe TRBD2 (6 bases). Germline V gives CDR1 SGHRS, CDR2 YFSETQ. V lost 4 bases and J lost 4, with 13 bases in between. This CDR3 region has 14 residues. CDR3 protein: CASSKGLYPDTQYF. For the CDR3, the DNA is TGCGCCAGCAGCAAAGGACTATACCCAGATACGCAGTATTTT.

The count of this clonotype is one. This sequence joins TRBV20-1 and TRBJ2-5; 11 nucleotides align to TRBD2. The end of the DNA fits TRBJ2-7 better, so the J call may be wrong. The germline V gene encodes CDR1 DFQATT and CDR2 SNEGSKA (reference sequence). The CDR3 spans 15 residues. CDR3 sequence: CSAQNIAGGRYEQYF. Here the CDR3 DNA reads TGCAGTGCTCAAAATATAGCGGGAGGGAGGTACGAGCAGTACTTC.

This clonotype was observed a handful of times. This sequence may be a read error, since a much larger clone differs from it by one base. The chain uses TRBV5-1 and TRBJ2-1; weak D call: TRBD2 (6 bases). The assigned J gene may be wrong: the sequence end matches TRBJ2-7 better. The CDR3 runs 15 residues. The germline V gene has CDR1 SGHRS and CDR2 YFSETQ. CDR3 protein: CASSLAGDSYNEQYF. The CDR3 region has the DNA TGCGCCAGCAGCTTGGCGGGGGACTCCTACAATGAGCAGTACTTC.

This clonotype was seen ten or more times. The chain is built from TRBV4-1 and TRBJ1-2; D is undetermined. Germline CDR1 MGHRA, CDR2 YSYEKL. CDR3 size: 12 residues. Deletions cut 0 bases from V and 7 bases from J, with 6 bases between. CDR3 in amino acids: CASSQEFAGYTF. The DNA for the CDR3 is TGCGCCAGCAGCCAAGAATTTGCTGGCTACACCTTC.

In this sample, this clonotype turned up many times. As DNA, the CDR3 is TGTGCCAGCAGTCCCCCGGGTAGCGCCTCCTACGAGCAGTACTTC. Protein sequence: CASSPPGSASYEQYF. The chain carries TRBV12-3 or TRBV12-4 and TRBJ2-7; maybe TRBD2 (5 bases). This CDR3 comprises 15 residues. V lost 5 bases and J 0 bases, leaving 14 bases between the germline ends.

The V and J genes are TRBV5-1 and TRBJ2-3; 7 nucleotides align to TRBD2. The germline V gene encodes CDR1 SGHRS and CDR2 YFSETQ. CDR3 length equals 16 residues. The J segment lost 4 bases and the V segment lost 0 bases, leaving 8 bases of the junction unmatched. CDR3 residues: CASSLGLAQPADTQYF. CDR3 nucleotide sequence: TGCGCCAGCAGCTTGGGACTAGCTCAACCCGCAGATACGCAGTATTTT.

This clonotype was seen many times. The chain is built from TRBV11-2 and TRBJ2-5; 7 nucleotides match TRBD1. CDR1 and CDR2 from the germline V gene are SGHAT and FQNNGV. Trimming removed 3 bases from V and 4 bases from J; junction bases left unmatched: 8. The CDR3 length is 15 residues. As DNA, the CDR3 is TGTGCCAGCAGCTTGCACACAGGGGCAGGAGAGACCCAGTACTTC. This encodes CASSLHTGAGETQYF.

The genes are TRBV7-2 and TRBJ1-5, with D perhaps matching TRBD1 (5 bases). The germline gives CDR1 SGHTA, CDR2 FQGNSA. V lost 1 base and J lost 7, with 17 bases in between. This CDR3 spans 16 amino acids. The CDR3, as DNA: TGTGCCAGCAGCTTAGGTGGGGTAAGGGGTCGGCAGCCCCAGCATTTT. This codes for CASSLGGVRGRQPQHF. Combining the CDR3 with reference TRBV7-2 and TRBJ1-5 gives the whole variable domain GAGVSQSPSNKVTEKGKDVELRCDPISGHTALYWYRQSLGQGLEFLIYFQGNSAPDKSGLPSDRFSAERTGGSVSTLTIQRTQQEDSAVYLCASSLGGVRGRQPQHFGDGTRLSIL.

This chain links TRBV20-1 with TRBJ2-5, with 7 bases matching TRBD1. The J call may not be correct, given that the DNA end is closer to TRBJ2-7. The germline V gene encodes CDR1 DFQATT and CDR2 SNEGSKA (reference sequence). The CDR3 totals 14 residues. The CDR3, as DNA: TGCAGTGCTCCGACAGGGACCCTCTCCTACGAGCAGTACTTC. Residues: CSAPTGTLSYEQYF.

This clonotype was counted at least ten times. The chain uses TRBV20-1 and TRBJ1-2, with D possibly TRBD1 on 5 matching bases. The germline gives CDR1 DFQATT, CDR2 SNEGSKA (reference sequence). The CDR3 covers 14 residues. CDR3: CIPNLSGFYAGYTF. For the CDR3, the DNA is TGCATACCTAACCTGTCAGGGTTTTATGCTGGCTACACCTTC.

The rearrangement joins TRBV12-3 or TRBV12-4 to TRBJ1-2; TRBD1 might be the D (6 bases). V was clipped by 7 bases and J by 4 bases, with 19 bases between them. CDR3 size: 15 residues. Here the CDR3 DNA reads TGTGCCAGCACCCATTACCCCGACAGGACCTATGGCTACACCTTC. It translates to CASTHYPDRTYGYTF.

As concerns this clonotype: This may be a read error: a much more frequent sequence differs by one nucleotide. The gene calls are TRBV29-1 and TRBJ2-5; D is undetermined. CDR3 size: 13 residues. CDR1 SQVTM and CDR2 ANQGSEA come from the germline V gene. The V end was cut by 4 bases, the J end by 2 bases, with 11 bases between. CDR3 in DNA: TGCAGCGTTGCTGATCTAACACAAGAGACCCAGTACTTC. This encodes CSVADLTQETQYF.

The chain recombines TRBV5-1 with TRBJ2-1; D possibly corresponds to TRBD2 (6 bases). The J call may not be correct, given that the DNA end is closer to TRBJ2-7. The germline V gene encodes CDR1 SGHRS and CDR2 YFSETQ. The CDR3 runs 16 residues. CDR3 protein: CASSVTAGSSYNEQYF. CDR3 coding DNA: TGCGCCAGCAGCGTTACTGCGGGGAGCTCCTACAATGAGCAGTACTTC.

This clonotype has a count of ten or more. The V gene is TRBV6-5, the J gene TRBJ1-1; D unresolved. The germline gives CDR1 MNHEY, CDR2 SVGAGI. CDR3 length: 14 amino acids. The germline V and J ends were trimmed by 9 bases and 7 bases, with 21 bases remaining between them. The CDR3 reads CASTTQRGKNEAFF. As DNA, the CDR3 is TGTGCCAGTACGACACAGCGAGGAAAGAATGAAGCTTTCTTT.

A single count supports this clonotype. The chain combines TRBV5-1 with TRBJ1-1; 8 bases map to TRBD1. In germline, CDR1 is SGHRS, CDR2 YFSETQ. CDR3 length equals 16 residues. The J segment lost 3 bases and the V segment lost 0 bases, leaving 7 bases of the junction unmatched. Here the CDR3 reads CASSLGTGSGYTEAFF. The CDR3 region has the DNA TGCGCCAGCAGCTTGGGGACAGGGTCAGGGTACACTGAAGCTTTCTTT.